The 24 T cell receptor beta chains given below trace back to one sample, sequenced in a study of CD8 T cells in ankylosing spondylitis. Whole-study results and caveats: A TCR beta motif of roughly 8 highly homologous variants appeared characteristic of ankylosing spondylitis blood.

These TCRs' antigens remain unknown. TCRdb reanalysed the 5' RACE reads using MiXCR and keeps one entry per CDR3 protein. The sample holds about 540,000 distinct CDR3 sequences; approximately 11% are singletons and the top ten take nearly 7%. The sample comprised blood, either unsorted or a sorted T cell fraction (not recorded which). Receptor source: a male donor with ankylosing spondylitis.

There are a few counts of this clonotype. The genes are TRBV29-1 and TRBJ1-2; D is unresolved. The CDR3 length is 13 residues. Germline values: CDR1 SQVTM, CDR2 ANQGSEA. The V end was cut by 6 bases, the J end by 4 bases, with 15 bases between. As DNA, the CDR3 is TGCAGCGTGCTACCTACGGACGGCTATGGCTACACCTTC. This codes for CSVLPTDGYGYTF.

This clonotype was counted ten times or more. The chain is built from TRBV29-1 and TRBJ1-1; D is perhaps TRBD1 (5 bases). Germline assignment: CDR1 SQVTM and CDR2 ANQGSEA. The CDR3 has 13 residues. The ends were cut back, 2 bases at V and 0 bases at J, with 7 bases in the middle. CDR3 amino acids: CSVEKGMNTEAFF. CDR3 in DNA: TGCAGCGTTGAAAAGGGGATGAACACTGAAGCTTTCTTT. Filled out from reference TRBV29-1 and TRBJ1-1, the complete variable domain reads SAVISQKPSRDICQRGTSLTIQCQVDSQVTMMFWYRQQPGQSLTLIATANQGSEATYESGFVIDKFPISRPNLTFSTLTVSNMSPEDSSIYLCSVEKGMNTEAFFGQGTRLTVV.

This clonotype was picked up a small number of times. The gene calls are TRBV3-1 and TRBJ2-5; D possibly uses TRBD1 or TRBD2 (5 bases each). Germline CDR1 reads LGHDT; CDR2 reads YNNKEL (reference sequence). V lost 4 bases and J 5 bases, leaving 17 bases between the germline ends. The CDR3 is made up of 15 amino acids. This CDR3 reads CASSPWGINRETQYF. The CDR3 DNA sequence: TGTGCCAGCAGCCCTTGGGGGATTAATAGGGAGACCCAGTACTTC.

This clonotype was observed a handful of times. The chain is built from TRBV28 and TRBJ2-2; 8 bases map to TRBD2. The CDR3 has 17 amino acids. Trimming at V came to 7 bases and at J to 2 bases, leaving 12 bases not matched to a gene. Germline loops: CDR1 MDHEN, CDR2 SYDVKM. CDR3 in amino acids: CASKAGGPDLNTGELFF. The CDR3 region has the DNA TGTGCCAGCAAGGCGGGAGGCCCGGACCTCAACACCGGGGAGCTGTTTTTT.

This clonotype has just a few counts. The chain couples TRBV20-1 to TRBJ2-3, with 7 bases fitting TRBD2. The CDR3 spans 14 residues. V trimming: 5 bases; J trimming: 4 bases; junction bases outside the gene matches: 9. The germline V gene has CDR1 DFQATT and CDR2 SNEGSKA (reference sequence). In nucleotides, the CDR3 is TGCAGTGCTCCTGGACTAGGAGGGCCAGATACGCAGTATTTT. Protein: CSAPGLGGPDTQYF.

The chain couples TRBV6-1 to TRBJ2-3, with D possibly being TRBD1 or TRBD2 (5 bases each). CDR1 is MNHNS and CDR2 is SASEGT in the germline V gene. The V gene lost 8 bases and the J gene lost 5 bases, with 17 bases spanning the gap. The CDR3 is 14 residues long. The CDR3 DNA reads TGTGCCAGCGTCCGGGACGCACATGGAGATACGCAGTATTTT. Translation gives CASVRDAHGDTQYF.

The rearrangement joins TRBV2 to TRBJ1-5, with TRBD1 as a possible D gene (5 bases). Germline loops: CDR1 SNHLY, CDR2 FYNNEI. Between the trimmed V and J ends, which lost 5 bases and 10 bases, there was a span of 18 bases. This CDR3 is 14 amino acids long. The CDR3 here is CASSSSRTFLPQHF. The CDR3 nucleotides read TGTGCCAGCAGTAGTTCGAGGACATTTCTTCCCCAGCATTTT.

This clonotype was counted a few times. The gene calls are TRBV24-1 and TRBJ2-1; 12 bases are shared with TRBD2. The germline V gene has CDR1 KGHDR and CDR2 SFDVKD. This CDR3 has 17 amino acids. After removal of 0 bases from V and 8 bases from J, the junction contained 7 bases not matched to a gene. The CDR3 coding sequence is TGTGCCACCAGTGATTTGGCTAGCGGGGGGGGGGTGGATGAGCAGTTCTTC. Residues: CATSDLASGGGVDEQFF.

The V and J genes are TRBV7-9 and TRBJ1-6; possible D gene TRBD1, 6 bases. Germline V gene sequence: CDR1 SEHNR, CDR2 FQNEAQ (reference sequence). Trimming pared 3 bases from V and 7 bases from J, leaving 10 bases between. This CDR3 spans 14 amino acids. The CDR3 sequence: CASSFTGRNSPLHF. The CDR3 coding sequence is TGTGCCAGCAGCTTTACAGGGCGGAATTCACCCCTCCACTTT.

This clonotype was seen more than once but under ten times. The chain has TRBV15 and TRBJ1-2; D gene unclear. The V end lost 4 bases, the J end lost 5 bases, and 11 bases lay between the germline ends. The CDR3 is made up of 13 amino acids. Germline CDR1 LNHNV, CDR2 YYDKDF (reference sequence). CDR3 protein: CATSTPGSYGYTF. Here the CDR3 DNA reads TGTGCCACCAGCACCCCGGGGTCATATGGCTACACCTTC.

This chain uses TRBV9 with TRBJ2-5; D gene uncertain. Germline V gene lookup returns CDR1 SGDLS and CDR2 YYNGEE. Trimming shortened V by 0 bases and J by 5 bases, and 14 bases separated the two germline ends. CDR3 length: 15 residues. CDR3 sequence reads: CASSVGPLRYETQYF. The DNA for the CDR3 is TGTGCCAGCAGCGTAGGTCCCCTAAGGTACGAGACCCAGTACTTC.

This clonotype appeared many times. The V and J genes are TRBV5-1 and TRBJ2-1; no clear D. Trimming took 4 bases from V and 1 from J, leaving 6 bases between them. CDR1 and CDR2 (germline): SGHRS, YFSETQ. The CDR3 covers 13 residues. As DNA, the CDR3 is TGCGCCAGCAGCGGGAATTCCTACAATGAGCAGTTCTTC. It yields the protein CASSGNSYNEQFF.

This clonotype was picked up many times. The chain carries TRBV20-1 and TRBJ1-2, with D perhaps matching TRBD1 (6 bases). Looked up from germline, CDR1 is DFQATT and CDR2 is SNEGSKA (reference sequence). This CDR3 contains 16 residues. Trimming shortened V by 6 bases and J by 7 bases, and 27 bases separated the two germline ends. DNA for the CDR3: TGCAGTGCCCAGAATCAAAGAGGGGGGGCGCAAAGTGGCTACACCTTC. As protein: CSAQNQRGGAQSGYTF.

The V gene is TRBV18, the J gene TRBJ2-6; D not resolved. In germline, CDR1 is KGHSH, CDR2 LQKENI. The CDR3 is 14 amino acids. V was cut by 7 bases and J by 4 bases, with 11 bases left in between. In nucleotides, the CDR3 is TGTGCCAGCTATGCCCCCGCGGGGGCCAACGTCCTGACTTTC. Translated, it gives CASYAPAGANVLTF.

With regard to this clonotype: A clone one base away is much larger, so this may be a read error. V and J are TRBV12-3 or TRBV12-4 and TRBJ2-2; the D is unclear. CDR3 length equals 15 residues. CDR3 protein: CDSSPRGANTGELFF. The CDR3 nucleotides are TGTGACAGCAGCCCTCGAGGCGCGAACACCGGGGAGCTGTTTTTT.

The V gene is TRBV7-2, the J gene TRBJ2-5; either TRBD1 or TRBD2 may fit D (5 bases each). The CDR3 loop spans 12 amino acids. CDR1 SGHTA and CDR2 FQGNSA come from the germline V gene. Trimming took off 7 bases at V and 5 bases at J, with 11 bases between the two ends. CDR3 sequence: CASTPGPETQYF. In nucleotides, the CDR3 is TGTGCCAGCACTCCGGGGCCTGAGACCCAGTACTTC.

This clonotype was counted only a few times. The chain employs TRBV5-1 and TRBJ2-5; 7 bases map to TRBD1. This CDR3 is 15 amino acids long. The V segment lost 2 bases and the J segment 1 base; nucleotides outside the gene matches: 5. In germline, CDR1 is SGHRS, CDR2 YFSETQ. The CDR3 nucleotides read TGCGCCAGCAGCTTTCGGACAGGTTTCCAAGAGACCCAGTACTTC. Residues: CASSFRTGFQETQYF.

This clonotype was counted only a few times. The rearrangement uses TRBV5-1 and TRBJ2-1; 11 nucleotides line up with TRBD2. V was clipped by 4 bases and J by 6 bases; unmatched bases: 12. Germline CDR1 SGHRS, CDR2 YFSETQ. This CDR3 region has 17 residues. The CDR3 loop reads CASSQGLSGRARNEQFF. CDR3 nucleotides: TGCGCCAGCAGCCAGGGCCTTAGCGGGAGGGCTCGCAATGAGCAGTTCTTC.

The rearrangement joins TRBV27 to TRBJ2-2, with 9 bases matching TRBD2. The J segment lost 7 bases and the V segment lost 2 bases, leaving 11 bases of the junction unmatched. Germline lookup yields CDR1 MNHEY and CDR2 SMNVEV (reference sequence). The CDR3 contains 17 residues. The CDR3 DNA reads TGTGCCAGCAGTTTACGAGCTAGCGGGACGGATAGCGGGGAGCTGTTTTTT. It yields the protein CASSLRASGTDSGELFF.

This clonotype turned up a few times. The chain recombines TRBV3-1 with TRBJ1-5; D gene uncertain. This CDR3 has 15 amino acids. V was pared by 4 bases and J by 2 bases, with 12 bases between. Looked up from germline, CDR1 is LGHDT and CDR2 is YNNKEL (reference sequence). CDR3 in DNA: TGTGCCAGCAGCCCAGCGCTAGGCGGCAATCAGCCCCAGCATTTT. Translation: CASSPALGGNQPQHF. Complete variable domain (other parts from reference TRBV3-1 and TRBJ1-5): DTAVSQTPKYLVTQMGNDKSIKCEQNLGHDTMYWYKQDSKKFLKIMFSYNNKELIINETVPNRFSPKSPDKAHLNLHINSLELGDSAVYFCASSPALGGNQPQHFGDGTRLSIL.

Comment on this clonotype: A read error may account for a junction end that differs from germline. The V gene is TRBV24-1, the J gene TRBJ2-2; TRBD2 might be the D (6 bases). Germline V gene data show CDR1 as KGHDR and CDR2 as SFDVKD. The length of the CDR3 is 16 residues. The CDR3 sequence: CATSDNAGTPPGVLFF. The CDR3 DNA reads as TGTGCCACCAGTGATAACGCCGGGACTCCTCCCGGGGTGCTGTTTTTT.

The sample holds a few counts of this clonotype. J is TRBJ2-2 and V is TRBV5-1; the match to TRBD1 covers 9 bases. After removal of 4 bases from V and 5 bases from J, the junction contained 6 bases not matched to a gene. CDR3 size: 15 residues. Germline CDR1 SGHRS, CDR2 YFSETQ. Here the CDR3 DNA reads TGCGCCAGCAGCCCTACGACAGGGGGGACCGGGGAGCTGTTTTTT. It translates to CASSPTTGGTGELFF.

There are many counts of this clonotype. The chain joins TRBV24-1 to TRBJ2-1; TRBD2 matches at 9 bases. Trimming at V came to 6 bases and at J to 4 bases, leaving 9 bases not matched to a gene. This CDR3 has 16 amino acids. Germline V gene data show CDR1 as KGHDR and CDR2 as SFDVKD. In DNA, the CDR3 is TGTGCCACCAGTTCGATTGGAACTAGCGGGTACAATGAGCAGTTCTTC. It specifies CATSSIGTSGYNEQFF.

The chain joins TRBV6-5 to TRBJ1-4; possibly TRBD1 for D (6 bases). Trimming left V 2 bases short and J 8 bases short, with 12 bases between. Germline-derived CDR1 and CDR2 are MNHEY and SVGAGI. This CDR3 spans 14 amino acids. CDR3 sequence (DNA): TGTGCCAGCAGTTACGCAGGGGATAGAGAAAAACTGTTTTTT. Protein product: CASSYAGDREKLFF.